This T cell receptor delta chain was found in a study of Vδ1+ human thymocytes. Overall study results and limits: The authors advised highly purified populations and single-cell validation. Thymic TRG and TRD repertoires appeared highly polyclonal, with Gaussian CDR3 length distributions. Thymic delta-chain repertoires held around 20% Vdelta2 sequences and few Vdelta3, despite high sort purity.

The sorted cells were CD3+ Vdelta1+ Vdelta2- thymocytes from alphabeta-depleted thymus. Sequences come from RNA converted to cDNA by reverse transcription. Pooled V-gene forward primers with one constant-region reverse primer generated the CDR3 amplicons by multiplex PCR. TCRdb reprocessed the multiplex PCR reads using CATT. The sample has about 75,000 delta-chain clones, 30% to 40% seen once. Regarding this clone: Its antigen is as yet unknown.

Germline assignment: CDR1 TSWWSYY and CDR2 QGS. Unmatched junction bases numbered 14, after V lost 4 bases and J lost 8 bases. The CDR3 has 16 amino acids. This rearrangement joins TRDV1 to TRDJ1; 9 nucleotides align to TRDD3. Sequencing used Vdelta1+ gamma-delta thymocytes from the thymus. Subset described: FACS-sorted CD3+ TCRalphabeta- TCRVdelta1+ TCRVdelta2- thymocytes. The receptor comes from a boy in the first two years of life who had congenital heart surgery. The CDR3 bases are TGTGCTCTTGGGGTCCCGATCCCGATTACTGGGGGAAAACTCATCTTT. It translates to CALGVPIPITGGKLIF.